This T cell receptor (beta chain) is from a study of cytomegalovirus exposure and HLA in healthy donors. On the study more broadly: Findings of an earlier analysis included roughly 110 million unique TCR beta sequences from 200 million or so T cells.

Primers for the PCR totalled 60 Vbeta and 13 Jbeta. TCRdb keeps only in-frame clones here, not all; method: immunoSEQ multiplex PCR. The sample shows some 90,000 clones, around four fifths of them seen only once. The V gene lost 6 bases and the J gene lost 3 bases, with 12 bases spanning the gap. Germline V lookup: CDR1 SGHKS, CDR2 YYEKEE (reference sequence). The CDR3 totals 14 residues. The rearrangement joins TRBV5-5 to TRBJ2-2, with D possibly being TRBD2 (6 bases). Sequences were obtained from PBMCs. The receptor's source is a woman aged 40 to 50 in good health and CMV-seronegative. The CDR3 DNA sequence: TGTGCCAGCAAATATAGGGAGGACACCGGGGAGCTGTTTTTT. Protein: CASKYREDTGELFF.